This entry concerns a single T cell receptor beta chain. Its antigen is unidentified. One junction end does not reproduce the germline sequence, and a read error may be involved. The source of the sample is a study of CD8+CD57+ T cells in acquired aplastic anemia. General study findings and limits: Controls did not differ significantly from patients in CD8+ Simpson's diversity.

In germline, CDR1 is ENHRY, CDR2 SYGVKD. This CDR3 spans 15 amino acids. The template used for profiling TCR beta VDJ and CDR3 was genomic DNA. TCRdb passed the reads through MiXCR, listing each CDR3 protein once. The table has a few hundred thousand distinct CDR3 sequences, around 60% seen once; the top ten hold roughly 8%. The chain employs TRBV10-3 and TRBJ2-7, with a tentative D call TRBD1 (6 bases). This receptor was taken from a human donor with severe aplastic anemia or a healthy control (not recorded which). Material: sorted CD4+, CD8+, or CD8+CD57+ T cells (not recorded which) from PBMCs. This CDR3 is CASSFTGPRMNEQYF. As DNA, the CDR3 is TGTGCCAGCAGTTTCACAGGGCCACGGATGAACGAGCAGTACTTC.